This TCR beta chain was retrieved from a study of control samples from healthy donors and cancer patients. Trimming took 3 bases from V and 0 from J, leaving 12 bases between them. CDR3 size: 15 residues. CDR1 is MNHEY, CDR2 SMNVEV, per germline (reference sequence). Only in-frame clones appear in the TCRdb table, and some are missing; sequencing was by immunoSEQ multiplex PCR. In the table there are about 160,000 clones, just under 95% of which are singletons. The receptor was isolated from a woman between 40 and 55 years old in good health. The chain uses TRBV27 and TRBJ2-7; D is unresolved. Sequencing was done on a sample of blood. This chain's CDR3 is CASSFFAVSSYEQYF. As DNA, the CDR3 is TGTGCCAGCAGTTTCTTCGCAGTGAGCTCCTACGAGCAGTACTTC.